Reported below is one T cell receptor (beta chain). Its binding antigen is unknown. No base qualities exist here, and no much larger clone lies one base off it. The data derive from a study of blood T cell repertoires in COVID-19 (dated by TCRdb to 2018 to 2021). Regarding the research as a whole: Samples from collaborators originated in the United States, Italy and Spain and spanned both the acute and convalescent phases of COVID-19. The material from the prospective study consisted of cDNA or gDNA derived from T cells, B-cell-depleted T cells, or PBMCs. Deeply sampled blood TCRbeta repertoires from subjects exposed to, actively infected with, or recovered from COVID-19 were included in the dataset. The repertoires were made available in a free public database intended to serve as a resource for research on the immune response to SARS-CoV-2. The samples were drawn from the first 160 participants of the ongoing ImmuneRACE study and from roughly 1,300 subjects provided by 6 global collaborators. The sample metadata nearly always contained a de-identified subject ID, COVID-19 status, age in years and sex. HLA class I and class II types, where available, came from metadata supplied by the sample provider rather than from assay-based typing.

Whole blood was collected in K2EDTA tubes by collaborating institutions according to the institutions' own protocols. Collaborator samples were shipped for TCRbeta analysis as frozen whole blood, isolated PBMCs, or DNA extracted from either sample type. The investigation overall reported the following: The quantity of clinical and demographic metadata differed by source and by participant and was supplied without curation.

The junction carries 5 bases between V and J, which are trimmed by 6 bases and 0 bases respectively. Counted from cysteine to phenylalanine, this CDR3 has 13 amino acids. The read is trimmed to its CDR3 DNA, 39 bases read in frame from base 1. CDR1 is given as KGHDR and CDR2 as SFDVKD, both from the germline V gene. The immunoSEQ Assay, a bias-controlled multiplex PCR, was used to amplify TCRbeta CDR3 regions from genomic DNA. Turning to the authors' computational methods: Nucleated cell counts per sample were estimated from amplification of reference gene primers within the assay. Sequence reads were collapsed and filtered to measure the absolute abundance of every unique TCRbeta CDR3 rearrangement. For each sample, productive Simpson clonality was calculated as the square root of Simpson's diversity index across productive rearrangements. The source is immuneACCESS, and TCRdb retained only in-frame sequences with V and J called. Part of the clones is not carried over; for the studies checked, unresolved V genes explain less than half of this, and the remainder is unexplained. V, J and clone size are those of that table, while D and trimming were read from the DNA. This sample holds tens of thousands of clones; 70% to 90% were observed only once. The top ten clonotypes cover about 18% of the sample.

The sequenced sample consisted of peripheral blood. Recombination linked TRBV24-1 to TRBJ2-1; the D gene is unclear. The sequence was obtained from a woman aged 60 to 75 with acute or convalescent COVID-19. The sequence in DNA is TGTGCCACCAGTCACAGCTCCTACAATGAGCAGTTCTTC. The encoded protein is CATSHSSYNEQFF.